This TCR beta chain was captured in a study of shared clonotypes between healthy human individuals. Using immunoSEQ multiplex PCR, the repertoire was profiled, and TCRdb retains in-frame clones only, with some absent. The data show a few million clones, 85% to 95% seen once. Germline CDR1 LNHDA, CDR2 SQIVND (reference sequence). The ends lost 3 bases at V and 4 bases at J; junction bases unmatched: 11. This CDR3 has 17 residues. The rearrangement links TRBV19 to TRBJ1-5, with 8 nucleotides matching TRBD1. This clonotype was sampled from a man younger than 35 in good health. Some clones in this sample may be carry-over from other donors' samples. Sequencing was carried out using naive CD4+ T cells from PBMCs. Described subset: CD45RA+ positively selected. CDR3 DNA: TGTGCCAGTAGTATCCCCTCCGGACAGGGTCATAATCAGCCCCAGCATTTT. It translates to CASSIPSGQGHNQPQHF.